Each of the 20 T cell receptor beta chains below was sequenced from the same sample in a study of blood T cells in healthy people across ages. For the second PCR, which ran for about 6 to 11 cycles, a sample-barcoded 5' primer and a J-beta primer mix were used. TCRdb independently ran MiXCR on the 5' RACE reads; one entry per CDR3 protein. The data hold over 1.5 million distinct CDR3 sequences, with roughly 50% observed a single time. Sequenced: blood. Receptors were obtained from a woman aged 40 to 50 in good health.

V usage is TRBV7-2 and J usage is TRBJ2-7; TRBD1 is a possible D gene (5 bases). The CDR3 runs to 16 residues. Trimming removed 3 bases from V and 0 bases from J, with 15 bases in between. CDR1 SGHTA and CDR2 FQGNSA come from the germline V gene. In DNA, the CDR3 is TGTGCCAGCAGCTTGAGCCCCGACAGTAGCTCCTACGAGCAGTACTTC. Its protein is CASSLSPDSSSYEQYF.

J is TRBJ2-7 and V is TRBV7-9, with 7 nucleotides matching TRBD2. Germline V gives CDR1 SEHNR, CDR2 FQNEAQ (reference sequence). This CDR3 contains 15 residues. Trimming cost V 5 bases and J 4 bases; bases outside gene matches: 11. The CDR3 here is CASSPPGTNTYEQYF. The DNA for the CDR3 is TGTGCCAGCAGCCCACCGGGGACTAACACATACGAGCAGTACTTC.

The rearrangement joins TRBV20-1 to TRBJ1-6, with D possibly matching TRBD1 (6 bases). In germline, CDR1 is DFQATT, CDR2 SNEGSKA (reference sequence). V lost 4 bases to trimming and J lost 0 bases, with 10 bases between them. The CDR3 spans 15 residues. The CDR3 DNA is TGCAGTGCTATGGACAGCAACTCCTATAATTCACCCCTCCACTTT. Its translation: CSAMDSNSYNSPLHF.

This clonotype was seen only once. V and J are TRBV10-3 and TRBJ2-3, with 7 bases identical to TRBD1. The junction had 11 bases not matched to a gene; V was cut back by 4 bases and J by 4 bases. Germline V gene data show CDR1 as ENHRY and CDR2 as SYGVKD. This CDR3 comprises 16 residues. This CDR3 is CAISGGISGQADTQYF. The DNA for the CDR3 is TGTGCCATCAGTGGGGGTATTAGTGGACAGGCAGATACGCAGTATTTT.

This chain's CDR3 is CATSDPAGSGYEQYF. In DNA form, the CDR3 reads TGTGCCACCAGTGACCCGGCGGGATCGGGATACGAGCAGTACTTC. The chain recombines TRBV24-1 with TRBJ2-7; a weak D match, TRBD2 (6 bases). Germline V gene sequence: CDR1 KGHDR, CDR2 SFDVKD. CDR3 length: 15 residues. Trimming left V 4 bases short and J 4 bases short, with 16 bases between.

This chain joins TRBV29-1 and TRBJ2-3; 14 nucleotides match TRBD2. Germline CDR1 is SQVTM and CDR2 is ANQGSEA. The length of the CDR3 is 13 residues. V gave up 6 bases and J gave up 6 bases; unmatched junction bases: 2. Here the CDR3 DNA reads TGCAGCGTCAGGACTAGCGGGGGGGATACGCAGTATTTT. Translated: CSVRTSGGDTQYF.

The table lists this clonotype with a count of one. This rearrangement joins TRBV6-1 to TRBJ1-2; the D gene is possibly TRBD1 (6 bases). CDR3 size: 13 residues. Trimming pared 8 bases from V and 0 bases from J, leaving 10 bases between. Germline lookup yields CDR1 MNHNS and CDR2 SASEGT. Here the CDR3 reads CASDQGTNYGYTF. In DNA form, the CDR3 reads TGTGCCAGCGATCAGGGGACTAACTATGGCTACACCTTC.

This clonotype was picked up a small number of times. CDR3 nucleotide sequence: TGCGCCAGCAGCAGAGTAACAGGGGATAGCTCCTACGAGCAGTACTTC. It codes for CASSRVTGDSSYEQYF. J is TRBJ2-7 and V is TRBV5-1, with TRBD1 matching 7 bases. With 4 bases clipped from V and 0 bases from J, the junction kept 10 bases outside the gene matches. CDR1 is SGHRS, CDR2 YFSETQ, per germline. CDR3 length: 16 residues.

The V call is TRBV20-1, the J call TRBJ2-3; D may be TRBD1 (5 bases). The CDR3 runs 14 residues. Trimming stripped 4 bases from V and 4 bases from J, with 15 bases between. The germline gives CDR1 DFQATT, CDR2 SNEGSKA (reference sequence). CDR3 coding DNA: TGCAGTGCTACTTGGACAATTCGTTCAGATACGCAGTATTTT. It translates to CSATWTIRSDTQYF.

The chain has TRBV20-1 and TRBJ2-3, with 9 bases matching TRBD1. Germline values: CDR1 DFQATT, CDR2 SNEGSKA (reference sequence). V gave up 6 bases and J gave up 5 bases; unmatched junction bases: 6. The CDR3 contains 13 residues. The CDR3 loop reads CSAGDREEDTQYF. CDR3 coding DNA: TGCAGTGCGGGGGACAGGGAAGAAGATACGCAGTATTTT.

This clonotype was seen repeatedly, ten times or more. The chain has TRBV20-1 and TRBJ2-1; D is uncertain. V lost 3 bases and J 4 bases, leaving 4 bases between the germline ends. CDR3 length: 11 residues. Germline V gene data show CDR1 as DFQATT and CDR2 as SNEGSKA (reference sequence). CDR3 loop: CSASVYNEQFF. CDR3 nucleotides: TGCAGTGCTAGTGTGTACAATGAGCAGTTCTTC.

The chain links TRBV7-9 to TRBJ2-3, with a tentative D call TRBD1 (6 bases). This CDR3 has 15 amino acids. Looked up from germline, CDR1 is SEHNR and CDR2 is FQNEAQ (reference sequence). The V and J ends lost 1 base and 2 bases respectively, with 10 bases between them. The CDR3 protein is CASSLGGRPTDTQYF. In DNA, the CDR3 is TGTGCCAGCAGCTTAGGGGGGCGTCCCACAGATACGCAGTATTTT.

The chain uses TRBV10-3 and TRBJ2-5; 7 bases map to TRBD2. Trimming removed 8 bases from V and 2 bases from J; junction bases left unmatched: 5. The germline CDR1 and CDR2 sequences are ENHRY and SYGVKD. CDR3 size: 13 residues. DNA of the CDR3: TGTGCCATCGGAGGACTAGGACAAGAGACCCAGTACTTC. Protein: CAIGGLGQETQYF.

This chain joins TRBV7-9 and TRBJ2-1; 10 bases line up with TRBD1. The CDR3 spans 14 residues. Germline loops: CDR1 SEHNR, CDR2 FQNEAQ (reference sequence). After removal of 5 bases from V and 8 bases from J, the junction contained 6 bases not matched to a gene. CDR3 in DNA: TGTGCCAGCAGCGACAGGGGGCGCGGGGATGAGCAGTTCTTC. It is translated as CASSDRGRGDEQFF.

This clonotype was seen a single time. This rearrangement joins TRBV15 to TRBJ1-4; 8 bases map to TRBD1. Germline V gives CDR1 LNHNV, CDR2 YYDKDF (reference sequence). The CDR3 extends over 17 amino acids. V shed 8 bases and J 0 bases; nucleotides not matched to a gene: 11. The DNA of the CDR3 is TGTGCCACCCGGAGGGAGGACAGGGCCTCAACTAATGAAAAACTGTTTTTT. Translation: CATRREDRASTNEKLFF.

CDR3 protein: CASRPDRIPFDEQFF. The DNA of the CDR3 is TGTGCCAGTAGACCGGACAGGATCCCCTTCGATGAGCAGTTCTTC. The chain has TRBV19 and TRBJ2-1, with 7 bases aligning to TRBD1. With V trimmed by 6 bases and J by 8 bases, 13 bases remained unmatched. This CDR3 has 15 residues. From germline, CDR1 is LNHDA and CDR2 SQIVND (reference sequence).

This clonotype was picked up a small number of times. The chain combines TRBV29-1 with TRBJ2-5; a weak D match, TRBD2 (6 bases). Germline V CDR1 and CDR2: SQVTM, ANQGSEA. Trimming stripped 1 base from V and 4 bases from J, with 10 bases between. The CDR3 runs 13 residues. The CDR3 is CSVEVVGGETQYF. In nucleotides, the CDR3 is TGCAGCGTTGAAGTTGTGGGGGGAGAGACCCAGTACTTC.

This clonotype was observed a few times. The chain carries TRBV6-5 and TRBJ1-1, with 7 bases that match TRBD1. The junction had 6 bases not matched to a gene; V was cut back by 0 bases and J by 8 bases. In germline, CDR1 is MNHEY, CDR2 SVGAGI. There are 14 residues in the CDR3. The CDR3 nucleotides read TGTGCCAGCAGTTACTCGGGAATACAGGGGGAAGCTTTCTTT. It specifies CASSYSGIQGEAFF.

The chain carries TRBV10-3 and TRBJ2-7; D is ambiguous. This CDR3 is built from 15 residues. The V gene's germline CDR1 is ENHRY and CDR2 SYGVKD. V was cut by 3 bases and J by 1 base, with 13 bases left in between. CDR3 loop: CAISEVGSSSYEQYF. The CDR3 DNA is TGTGCCATCAGTGAAGTCGGCAGCTCTTCCTACGAGCAGTACTTC.

Comments on this clonotype: Relative to the germline gene, one junction end is altered; a read error may explain this. In DNA, the CDR3 is TGCGCCAGTAGCCCCTGGACAGGGAATAATCAGCCCCAGCATTTT. This sequence encodes CASSPWTGNNQPQHF. The chain links TRBV4-3 to TRBJ1-5; 8 bases are shared with TRBD1. There are 15 residues in the CDR3. CDR1 LGHNA and CDR2 YSLEER come from the germline V gene.